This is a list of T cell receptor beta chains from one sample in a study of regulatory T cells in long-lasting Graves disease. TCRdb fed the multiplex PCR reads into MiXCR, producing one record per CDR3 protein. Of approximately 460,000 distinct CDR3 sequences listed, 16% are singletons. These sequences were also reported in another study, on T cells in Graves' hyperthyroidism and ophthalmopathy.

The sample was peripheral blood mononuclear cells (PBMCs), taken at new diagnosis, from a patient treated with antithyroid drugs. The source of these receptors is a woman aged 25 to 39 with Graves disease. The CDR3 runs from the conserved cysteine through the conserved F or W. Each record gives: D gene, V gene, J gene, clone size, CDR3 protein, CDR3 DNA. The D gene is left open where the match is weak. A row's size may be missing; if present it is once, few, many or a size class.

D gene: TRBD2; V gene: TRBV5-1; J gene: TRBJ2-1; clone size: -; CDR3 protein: CASTQRGTSANNEQFF; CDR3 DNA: TGCGCCAGCACCCAGCGCGGGACTAGCGCTAACAATGAGCAGTTCTTC
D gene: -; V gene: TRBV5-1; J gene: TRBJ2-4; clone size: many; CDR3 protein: CASSLSLENIQYF; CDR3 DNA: TGCGCCAGCAGCTTAAGTCTGGAAAACATTCAGTACTTC
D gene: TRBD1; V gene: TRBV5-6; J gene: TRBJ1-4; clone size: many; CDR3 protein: CASSLAKDRGRREKLFF; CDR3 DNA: TGTGCCAGCAGCTTGGCCAAGGACAGGGGACGGCGTGAAAAACTGTTTTTT
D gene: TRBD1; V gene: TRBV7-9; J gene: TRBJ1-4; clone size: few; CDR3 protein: CASSYRQGAQEKLFF; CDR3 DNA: TGTGCCAGCAGCTACCGACAGGGGGCGCAGGAAAAACTGTTTTTT
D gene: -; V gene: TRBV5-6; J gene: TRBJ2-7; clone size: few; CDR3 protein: CASSPGLNYEQYF; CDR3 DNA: TGTGCCAGCAGCCCAGGACTAAACTACGAGCAGTACTTC
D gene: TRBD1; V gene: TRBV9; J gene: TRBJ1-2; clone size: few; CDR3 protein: CASSATGGPYGYTF; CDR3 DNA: TGTGCCAGCAGCGCAACAGGGGGCCCCTATGGCTACACCTTC
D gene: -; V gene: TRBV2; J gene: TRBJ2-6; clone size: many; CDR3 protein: CAILLWESGANVLTF; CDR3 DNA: TGTGCCATCCTTCTCTGGGAATCTGGGGCCAACGTCCTGACTTTC
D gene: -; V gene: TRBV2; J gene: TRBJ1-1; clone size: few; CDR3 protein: CASIRGGTEAFF; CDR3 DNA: TGTGCCAGCATTCGGGGAGGTACTGAAGCTTTCTTT
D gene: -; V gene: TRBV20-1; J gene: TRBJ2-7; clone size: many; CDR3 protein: CSASGGLRYEQYF; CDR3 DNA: TGCAGTGCTAGCGGGGGACTGAGATACGAGCAGTACTTC
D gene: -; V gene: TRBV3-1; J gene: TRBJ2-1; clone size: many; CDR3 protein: CASSQGSGEQFF; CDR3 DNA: TGTGCCAGCAGCCAAGGGTCGGGTGAGCAGTTCTTC
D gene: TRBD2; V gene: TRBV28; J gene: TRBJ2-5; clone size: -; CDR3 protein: CAVLGGGVQETQYF; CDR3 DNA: TGTGCCGTCCTGGGGGGGGGAGTCCAAGAGACCCAGTACTTC
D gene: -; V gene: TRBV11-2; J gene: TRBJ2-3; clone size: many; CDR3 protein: CASSLGLEDTQYF; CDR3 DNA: TGTGCCAGCAGCTTAGGACTAGAAGATACGCAGTATTTT
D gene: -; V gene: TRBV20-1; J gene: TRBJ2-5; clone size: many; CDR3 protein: CSARADSQGPRQETQYF; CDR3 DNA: TGCAGTGCTAGAGCTGACTCCCAGGGACCACGGCAAGAGACCCAGTACTTC
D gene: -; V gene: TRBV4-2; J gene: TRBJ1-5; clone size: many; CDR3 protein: CASSQERSGAGNQPQHF; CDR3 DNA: TGTGCCAGCAGCCAAGAAAGGAGTGGCGCGGGCAATCAGCCCCAGCATTTT
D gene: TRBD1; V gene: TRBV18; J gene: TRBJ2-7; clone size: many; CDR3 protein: CASSPQRDRVAYEQYF; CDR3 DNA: TGTGCCAGCTCACCACAACGGGACAGGGTCGCCTACGAGCAGTACTTC
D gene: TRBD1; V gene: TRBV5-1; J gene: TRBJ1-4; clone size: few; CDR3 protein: CASSQDRVLFF; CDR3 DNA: TGCGCCAGCAGCCAAGACAGGGTTCTGTTTTTT
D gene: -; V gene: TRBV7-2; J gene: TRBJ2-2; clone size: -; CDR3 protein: CASSLWTVTTGELFF; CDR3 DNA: TGTGCCAGCAGCTTATGGACGGTAACCACCGGGGAGCTGTTTTTT
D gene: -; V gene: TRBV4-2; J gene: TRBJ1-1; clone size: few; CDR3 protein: CASSQEGNVNTEAFF; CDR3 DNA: TGTGCCAGCAGCCAAGAGGGAAACGTGAACACTGAAGCTTTCTTT
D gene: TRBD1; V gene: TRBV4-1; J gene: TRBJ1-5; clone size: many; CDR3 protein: CASSQSAGQGGQPQHF; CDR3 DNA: TGCGCCAGCAGCCAAAGTGCAGGACAGGGTGGGCAGCCCCAGCATTTT
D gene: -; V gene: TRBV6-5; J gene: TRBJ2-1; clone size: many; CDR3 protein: CASSYGAEQFF; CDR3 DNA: TGTGCCAGCAGCTACGGTGCTGAGCAGTTCTTC
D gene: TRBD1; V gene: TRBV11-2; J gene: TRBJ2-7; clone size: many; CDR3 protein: CASRETGARYEQYF; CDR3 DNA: TGTGCCAGCAGAGAGACAGGGGCCAGGTACGAGCAGTACTTC
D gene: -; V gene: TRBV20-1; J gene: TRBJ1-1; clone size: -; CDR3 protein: CSARDRWRGTTEAFF; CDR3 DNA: TGCAGTGCAAGGGATAGATGGAGGGGGACCACTGAAGCTTTCTTT
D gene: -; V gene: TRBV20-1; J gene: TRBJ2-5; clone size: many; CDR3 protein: CSASAGIGPQETQYF; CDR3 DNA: TGCAGTGCTAGTGCCGGGATAGGACCCCAAGAGACCCAGTACTTC
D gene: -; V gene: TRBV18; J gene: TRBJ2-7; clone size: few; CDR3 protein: CASSPPPAGSYEQYF; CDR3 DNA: TGTGCCAGCTCACCACCGCCCGCGGGATCCTACGAGCAGTACTTC
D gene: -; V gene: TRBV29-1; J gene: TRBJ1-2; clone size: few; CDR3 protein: CSTETNYGYTF; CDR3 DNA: TGCAGCACGGAGACTAACTATGGCTACACCTTC
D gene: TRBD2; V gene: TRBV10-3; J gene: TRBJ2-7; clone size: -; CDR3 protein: CAISEVGTSDTYEQYF; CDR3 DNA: TGTGCCATCAGTGAAGTCGGTACTAGCGATACCTACGAGCAGTACTTC
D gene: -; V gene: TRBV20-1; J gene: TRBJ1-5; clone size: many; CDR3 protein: CSARDLQGDQPQHF; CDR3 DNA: TGCAGTGCTAGAGATCTCCAGGGTGATCAGCCCCAGCATTTT
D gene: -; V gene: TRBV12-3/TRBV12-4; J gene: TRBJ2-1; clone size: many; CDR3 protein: CASRRGWGRNEQFF; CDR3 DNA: TGTGCCAGCAGACGGGGGTGGGGGAGGAATGAGCAGTTCTTC
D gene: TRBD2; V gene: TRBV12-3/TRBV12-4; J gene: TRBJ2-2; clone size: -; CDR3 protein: CASSLDGLAETGELFF; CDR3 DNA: TGTGCCAGCAGTCTAGACGGACTAGCGGAGACCGGGGAGCTGTTTTTT
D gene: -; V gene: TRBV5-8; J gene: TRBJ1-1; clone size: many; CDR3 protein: CASSFAGAVGDTEAFF; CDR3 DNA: TGTGCCAGCAGCTTTGCGGGGGCGGTTGGCGACACTGAAGCTTTCTTT
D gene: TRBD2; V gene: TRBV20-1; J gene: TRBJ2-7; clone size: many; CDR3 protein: CSARWLAGAEPREQYF; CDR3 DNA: TGCAGTGCCCGTTGGCTAGCGGGAGCCGAACCGAGGGAGCAGTACTTC
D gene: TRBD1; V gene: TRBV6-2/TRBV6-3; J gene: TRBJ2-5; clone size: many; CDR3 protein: CASSSPRTGGETQYF; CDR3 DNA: TGTGCCAGCAGTTCACCCAGGACAGGGGGTGAGACCCAGTACTTC
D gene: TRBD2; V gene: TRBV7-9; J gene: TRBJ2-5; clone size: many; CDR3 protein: CASSLFFGGGQETQYF; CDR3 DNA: TGTGCCAGCAGCTTATTTTTCGGGGGGGGACAAGAGACCCAGTACTTC
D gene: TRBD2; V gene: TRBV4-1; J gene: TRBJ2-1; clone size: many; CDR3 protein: CASSQGAGLAGDEQFF; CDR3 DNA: TGCGCCAGCAGCCAAGGGGCGGGACTAGCGGGCGATGAGCAGTTCTTC
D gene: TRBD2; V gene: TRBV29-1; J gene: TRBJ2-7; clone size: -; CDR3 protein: CSVGGLAGVLGQYF; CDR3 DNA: TGCAGCGTTGGGGGACTAGCGGGAGTCCTAGGGCAGTACTTC
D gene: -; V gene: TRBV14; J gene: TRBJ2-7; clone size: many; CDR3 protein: CASSQFRDGPYEQYF; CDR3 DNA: TGTGCCAGCAGCCAATTCCGGGACGGCCCCTACGAGCAGTACTTC
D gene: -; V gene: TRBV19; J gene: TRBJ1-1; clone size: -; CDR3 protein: CASIRVGDTEAFF; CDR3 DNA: TGTGCCAGTATAAGGGTTGGGGACACTGAAGCTTTCTTT
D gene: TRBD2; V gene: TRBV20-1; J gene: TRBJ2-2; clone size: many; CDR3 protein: CSARVASGRARTGELFF; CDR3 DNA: TGCAGTGCTAGAGTCGCTAGCGGGAGGGCCCGTACCGGGGAGCTGTTTTTT
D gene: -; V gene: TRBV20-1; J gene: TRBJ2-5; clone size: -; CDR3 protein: CSARDPRGGETQCF; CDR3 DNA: TGCAGTGCTAGAGATCCCAGGGGAGGGGAGACCCAGTGCTTC
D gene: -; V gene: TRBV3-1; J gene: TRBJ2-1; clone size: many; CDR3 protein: CASSLPSSSYNEQFF; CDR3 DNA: TGTGCCAGCAGCCTACCTTCGAGCTCCTACAATGAGCAGTTCTTC
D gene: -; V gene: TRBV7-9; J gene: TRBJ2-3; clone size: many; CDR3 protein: CASSLLTDKITDTQYF; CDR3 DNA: TGTGCCAGCAGCTTGCTGACGGATAAAATTACAGATACGCAGTATTTT
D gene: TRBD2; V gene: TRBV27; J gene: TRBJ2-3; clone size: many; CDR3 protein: CASSLSPGLVPFSTDTQYF; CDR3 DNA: TGTGCCAGCAGTTTGTCTCCGGGACTAGTCCCTTTTAGCACAGATACGCAGTATTTT
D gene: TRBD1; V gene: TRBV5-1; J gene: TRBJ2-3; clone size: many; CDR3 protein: CASSLTGFLRDTQYF; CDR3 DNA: TGCGCCAGCAGCCTGACAGGGTTCCTCAGGGATACGCAGTATTTT
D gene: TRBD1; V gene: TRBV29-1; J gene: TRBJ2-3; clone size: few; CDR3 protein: CSVGDSSTDTQYF; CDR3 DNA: TGCAGCGTTGGGGACAGTAGCACAGATACGCAGTATTTT
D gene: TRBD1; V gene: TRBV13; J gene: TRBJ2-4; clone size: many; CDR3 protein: CASSTLKQGVPSLREGIQYF; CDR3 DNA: TGTGCCAGCAGCACTTTGAAACAGGGGGTGCCGTCGTTGCGGGAAGGCATTCAGTACTTC
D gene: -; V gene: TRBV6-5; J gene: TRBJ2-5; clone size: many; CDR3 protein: CASSYSVALAWAETQYF; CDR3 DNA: TGTGCCAGCAGTTACTCGGTAGCGCTAGCTTGGGCAGAGACCCAGTACTTC
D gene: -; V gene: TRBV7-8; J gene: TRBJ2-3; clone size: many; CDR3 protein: CASSFVQGIDTQYF; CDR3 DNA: TGTGCCAGCAGCTTCGTTCAGGGGATAGATACGCAGTATTTT
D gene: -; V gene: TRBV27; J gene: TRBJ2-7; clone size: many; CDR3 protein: CASKADDVYEQYF; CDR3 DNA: TGTGCCAGCAAGGCAGACGACGTCTACGAGCAGTACTTC
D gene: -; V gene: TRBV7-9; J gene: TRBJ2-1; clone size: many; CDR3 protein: CASSPAGGMHNEQFF; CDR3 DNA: TGTGCCAGCAGCCCCGCTGGCGGGATGCACAATGAGCAGTTCTTC
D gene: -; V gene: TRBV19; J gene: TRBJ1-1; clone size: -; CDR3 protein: CASSMLQMNTEAFF; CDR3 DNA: TGTGCCAGTAGTATGCTACAAATGAACACTGAAGCTTTCTTT
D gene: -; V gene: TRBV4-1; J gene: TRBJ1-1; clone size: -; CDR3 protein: CASTQLGLNTEAFF; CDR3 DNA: TGCGCCAGCACGCAATTGGGGTTGAACACTGAAGCTTTCTTT
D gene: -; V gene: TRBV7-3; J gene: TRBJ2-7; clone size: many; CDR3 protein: CASSPKLSHYEQYF; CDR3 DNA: TGTGCCAGCAGCCCCAAGCTTTCACACTACGAGCAGTACTTC
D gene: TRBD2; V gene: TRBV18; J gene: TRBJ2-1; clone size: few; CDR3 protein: CASSPRVAGGSLLYNEQFF; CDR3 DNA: TGTGCCAGCTCCCCCAGAGTAGCGGGAGGCTCATTGTTATACAATGAGCAGTTCTTC
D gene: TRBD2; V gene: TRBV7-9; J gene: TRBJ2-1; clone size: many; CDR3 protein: CASSLVGRTSQHEQFF; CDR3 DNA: TGTGCCAGCAGCTTAGTAGGTCGGACTAGCCAGCATGAGCAGTTCTTC
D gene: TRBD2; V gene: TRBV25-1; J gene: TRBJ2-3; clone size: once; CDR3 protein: CASSEGLAPDTQYF; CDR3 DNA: TGTGCCAGCAGTGAAGGACTAGCACCAGATACGCAGTATTTT
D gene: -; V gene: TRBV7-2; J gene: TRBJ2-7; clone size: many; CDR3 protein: CASSLRGPRYEQYF; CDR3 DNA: TGTGCCAGCAGCTTACGCGGGCCAAGGTACGAGCAGTACTTC
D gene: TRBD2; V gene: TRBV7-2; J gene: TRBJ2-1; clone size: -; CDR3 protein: CASGGLAGGNEQFF; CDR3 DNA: TGTGCCAGCGGGGGACTAGCGGGAGGAAATGAGCAGTTCTTC